Described below is a single T cell receptor (beta chain) sequence and its context. The sample belongs to a study of blood T cell repertoires in COVID-19. Overall study context: Spain, Italy and the United States supplied samples that represented acute and convalescent COVID-19. T cells, B-cell-depleted T cells, or PBMCs provided the cDNA or gDNA that served as material.

Original processing notes: By means of reference gene primer amplification, nucleated cell counts were estimated. Clones were sequenced by immunoSEQ multiplex PCR, and TCRdb holds only the in-frame ones, with some missing. V and J calls and clone size are copied from that table; D and trimming were computed from the DNA. Counted here are 150,000 to 200,000 clones, 65% to 80% occurring once; the ten biggest clones make up approximately 15%. Specimen: peripheral blood. This receptor was identified in a middle-aged man who had recovered from COVID-19.

The CDR3 bases are TGTGCCAGCTCCCGGCGACAGGGTATCGGTGAAAAACTGTTTTTT. Translated: CASSRRQGIGEKLFF. The chain combines TRBV18 with TRBJ1-4, with 7 positions matching TRBD1. The trim removed 6 bases at V and 7 bases at J, leaving 11 bases unmatched. The germline gives CDR1 KGHSH, CDR2 LQKENI. CDR3 length: 15 amino acids.